This note documents a single T cell receptor (beta chain) sequence. The data originate from a study of technical replicates of blood from several donors. The method was immunoSEQ multiplex PCR; TCRdb's version includes in-frame clones alone and lacks a portion of them. The sample carries about 67,000 clones, nearly 98% recorded once. This CDR3 has 12 amino acids. The ends were cut back, 5 bases at V and 7 bases at J, with 9 bases in the middle. Germline CDR1 is SNHLY and CDR2 is FYNNEI. This chain uses TRBV2 with TRBJ2-1, with unresolved D. The sequence derives from a human donor in good health. The specimen sequenced was T cells isolated from PBMCs. DNA for the CDR3: TGTGCCAGCAGTCTACAGAATAATGAGCAGTTCTTC. It is translated as CASSLQNNEQFF.